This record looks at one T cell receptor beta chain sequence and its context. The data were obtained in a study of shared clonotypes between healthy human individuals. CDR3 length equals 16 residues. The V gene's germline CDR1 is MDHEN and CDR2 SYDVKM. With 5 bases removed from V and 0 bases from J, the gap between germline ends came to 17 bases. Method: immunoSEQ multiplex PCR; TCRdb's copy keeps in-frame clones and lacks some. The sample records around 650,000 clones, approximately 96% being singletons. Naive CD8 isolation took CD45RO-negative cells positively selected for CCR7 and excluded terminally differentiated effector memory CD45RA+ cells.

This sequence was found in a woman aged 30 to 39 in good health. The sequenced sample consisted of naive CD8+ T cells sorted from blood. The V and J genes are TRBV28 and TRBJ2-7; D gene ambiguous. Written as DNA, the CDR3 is TGTGCCAGCAGTGACCCCCTAGTGCATTACTCCTACGAGCAGTACTTC. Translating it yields CASSDPLVHYSYEQYF.